Listed below are T cell receptor beta chains from one sample, sequenced in a study of a mutant IDH1 vaccine in newly diagnosed glioma. Clones were sequenced by immunoSEQ multiplex PCR, and TCRdb holds only the in-frame ones, with some missing. The data contain about 60,000 clones, over 80% of them singletons. Their specific antigens are unknown. The sample consisted of PBMCs, taken from a glioma patient whose treatment included an IDH1 peptide vaccine. All receptors come from a woman between 45 and 65 years old with glioma. CDR3s include the opening cysteine and the closing phenylalanine or tryptophan. Each record gives: D gene, J gene, clone size, V gene, CDR3 protein, CDR3 DNA. A D gene is named only where the DNA matches it firmly. Some rows have no size entry. The others give once, few or many, or a class for an expanded clone.

d_gene: .
j_gene: TRBJ1-1
abundance: few
v_gene: TRBV9
CDR3aa: CASRGKEAFF
CDR3nt: TGTGCCAGCAGGGGAAAAGAAGCTTTCTTT

d_gene: .
j_gene: TRBJ1-6
abundance: once
v_gene: TRBV14
CDR3aa: CASRPEGFSSPLHF
CDR3nt: TGTGCCAGCAGACCGGAGGGATTTAGTTCACCCCTCCACTTT

d_gene: .
j_gene: TRBJ1-2
abundance: .
v_gene: TRBV5-1
CDR3aa: CASSQQGQTGGYTF
CDR3nt: TGCGCCAGCAGCCAACAGGGCCAAACCGGGGGCTACACCTTC

d_gene: .
j_gene: TRBJ1-1
abundance: .
v_gene: TRBV10-2
CDR3aa: CASSESGRGNTEAFF
CDR3nt: TGCGCCAGCAGTGAGTCAGGCAGGGGGAACACTGAAGCTTTCTTT

d_gene: .
j_gene: TRBJ1-2
abundance: .
v_gene: TRBV29-1
CDR3aa: CSVWQLNYGYTF
CDR3nt: TGCAGCGTTTGGCAACTTAACTATGGCTACACCTTC

d_gene: .
j_gene: TRBJ2-2
abundance: .
v_gene: TRBV5-4
CDR3aa: CASSLAGQMNTGELFF
CDR3nt: TGTGCCAGCAGCTTGGCTGGACAGATGAACACCGGGGAGCTGTTTTTT

d_gene: .
j_gene: TRBJ2-1
abundance: .
v_gene: TRBV7-2
CDR3aa: CAPGALGGHEQFF
CDR3nt: TGTGCCCCTGGAGCCCTCGGGGGGCATGAGCAGTTCTTC

d_gene: TRBD2
j_gene: TRBJ2-3
abundance: .
v_gene: TRBV10-3
CDR3aa: CAISSNPTSGGVERDTQYF
CDR3nt: TGTGCCATCAGTTCCAACCCGACTAGCGGGGGGGTAGAGAGGGATACGCAGTATTTT

d_gene: .
j_gene: TRBJ1-1
abundance: .
v_gene: TRBV2
CDR3aa: CASKLNTEAFF
CDR3nt: TGTGCCAGCAAATTGAACACTGAAGCTTTCTTT

d_gene: TRBD1
j_gene: TRBJ2-1
abundance: .
v_gene: TRBV6-5
CDR3aa: CASSFTRDSPNEQFF
CDR3nt: TGTGCCAGCAGTTTTACCCGGGACAGTCCCAATGAGCAGTTCTTC

d_gene: TRBD2
j_gene: TRBJ2-1
abundance: .
v_gene: TRBV9
CDR3aa: CASSRLAGGTYNEQFF
CDR3nt: TGTGCCAGCAGCCGACTAGCGGGGGGGACATACAATGAGCAGTTCTTC

d_gene: .
j_gene: TRBJ2-7
abundance: .
v_gene: TRBV6-6
CDR3aa: CASITQGGNEQYF
CDR3nt: TGTGCCAGCATCACACAGGGTGGAAACGAGCAGTACTTC

d_gene: .
j_gene: TRBJ1-1
abundance: few
v_gene: TRBV5-1
CDR3aa: CASSLGQSNTEAFF
CDR3nt: TGCGCCAGCAGCTTGGGGCAGTCCAACACTGAAGCTTTCTTT

d_gene: .
j_gene: TRBJ2-7
abundance: .
v_gene: TRBV29-1
CDR3aa: CSVGGGDEQYF
CDR3nt: TGCAGCGTTGGAGGGGGGGACGAGCAGTACTTC

d_gene: .
j_gene: TRBJ1-2
abundance: .
v_gene: TRBV19
CDR3aa: CASSVPGNYGYTF
CDR3nt: TGTGCCAGTAGTGTCCCCGGGAACTATGGCTACACCTTC

d_gene: .
j_gene: TRBJ1-5
abundance: once
v_gene: TRBV19
CDR3aa: CASSMQGRNQPQHF
CDR3nt: TGTGCCAGTAGTATGCAGGGCCGCAATCAGCCCCAGCATTTT

d_gene: .
j_gene: TRBJ2-6
abundance: .
v_gene: TRBV27
CDR3aa: CASRRSSGANVLTF
CDR3nt: TGTGCCAGCAGAAGGTCGTCTGGGGCCAACGTCCTGACTTTC

d_gene: TRBD1
j_gene: TRBJ2-1
abundance: once
v_gene: TRBV6-6
CDR3aa: CASSGRQGPNEQFF
CDR3nt: TGTGCCAGCAGTGGCCGACAGGGCCCCAATGAGCAGTTCTTC

d_gene: .
j_gene: TRBJ2-1
abundance: .
v_gene: TRBV7-9
CDR3aa: CASSTSGKEQFF
CDR3nt: TGTGCCAGCAGCACCTCAGGGAAAGAGCAGTTCTTC

d_gene: .
j_gene: TRBJ1-2
abundance: .
v_gene: TRBV2
CDR3aa: CASSDEGVLLNHGYTF
CDR3nt: TGTGCCAGCAGTGATGAAGGGGTCCTGTTGAACCATGGCTACACCTTC